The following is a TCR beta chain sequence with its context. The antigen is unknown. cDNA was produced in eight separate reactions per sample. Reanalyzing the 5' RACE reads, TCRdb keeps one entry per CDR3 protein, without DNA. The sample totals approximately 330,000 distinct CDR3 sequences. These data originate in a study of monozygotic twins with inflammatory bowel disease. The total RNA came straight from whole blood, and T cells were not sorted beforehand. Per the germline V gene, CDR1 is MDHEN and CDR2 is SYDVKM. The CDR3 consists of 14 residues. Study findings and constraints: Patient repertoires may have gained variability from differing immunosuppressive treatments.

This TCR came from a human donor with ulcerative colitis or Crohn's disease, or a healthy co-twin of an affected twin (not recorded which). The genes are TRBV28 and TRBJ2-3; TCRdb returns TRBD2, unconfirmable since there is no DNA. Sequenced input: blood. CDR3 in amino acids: CASSTAGITDTQYF.